This T cell receptor (beta chain) comes out of a study of CD8+CD57+ T cells in acquired aplastic anemia. In the study overall: Sorted CD4+ plus CD8+ cells gave DNA averaging around 3.2 ug. Points from the study as a whole: The study identified twenty-nine CD8+ CDR3 sequences shared by patients and controls.

Template material for TCR beta VDJ and CDR3 profiling consisted of genomic DNA. TCRdb itself ran the reads through MiXCR, one entry per CDR3 protein. In the table there are some 120,000 distinct CDR3 sequences, almost 40% of which are singletons. Between the trimmed V and J ends, which lost 4 bases and 4 bases, there was a span of 9 bases. This CDR3 region has 12 residues. The germline CDR1 and CDR2 sequences are SQVTM and ANQGSEA. Patients selected for sequencing had displayed CD8+CD57+ cell expansion by flow cytometry. This clonotype was counted at least ten times. What it binds is unknown. The sample comprised sorted CD4+, CD8+, or CD8+CD57+ T cells (not recorded which) from PBMCs. The gene calls are TRBV29-1 and TRBJ2-3; D call uncertain. The TCR comes from a human donor with aplastic anemia. Here the CDR3 DNA reads TGCAGCGTTGTGATAGGGTCAGATACGCAGTATTTT. Translation gives CSVVIGSDTQYF.